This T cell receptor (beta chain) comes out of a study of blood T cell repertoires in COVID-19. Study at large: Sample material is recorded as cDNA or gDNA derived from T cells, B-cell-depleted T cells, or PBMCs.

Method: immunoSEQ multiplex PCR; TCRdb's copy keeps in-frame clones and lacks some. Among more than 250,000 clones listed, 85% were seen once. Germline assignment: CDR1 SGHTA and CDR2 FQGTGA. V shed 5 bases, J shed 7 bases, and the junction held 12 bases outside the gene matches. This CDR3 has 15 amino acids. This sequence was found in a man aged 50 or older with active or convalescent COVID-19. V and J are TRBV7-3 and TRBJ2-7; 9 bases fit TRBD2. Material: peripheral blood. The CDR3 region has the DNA TGTGCCAGCAGCCGTAGGGCTAGCGGGATGAGAGAGCAGTACTTC. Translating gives CASSRRASGMREQYF.